The source of this TCR beta chain is a study of human T cells and chemical hapten exposure. Study observations and caveats: TCRs exceeding 1 in 1000 frequency stayed unchanged with DPC sensitization.

Noted time point: pre-sensitization, week 0. Treatment specified: therapeutic diphenylcyclopropenone sensitization with weekly scalp DPC. As concerns this clonotype: Its antigen is currently unknown.

TCRdb re-called the RACE reads through MiXCR, storing one row per CDR3 protein. The sample shows more than 300,000 distinct CDR3 sequences, about 5% of them seen only once. The material sequenced was whole blood, taken in connection with sensitization to the hapten diphenylcyclopropenone (DPC). The origin of this receptor is a woman between 18 and 30 years old with alopecia areata. Some clones in this sample may be carry-over from other donors' samples.

In nucleotides, the CDR3 is TGTGCCAGCAGCCGGAATCTGGGGGACAGTTACTCTGGAAACACCATATATTTT. Amino acid sequence: CASSRNLGDSYSGNTIYF. The gene calls are TRBV11-2 and TRBJ1-3; TRBD1 agrees at 7 bases. The CDR3 covers 18 residues. The V gene end was trimmed by 5 bases and the J gene end by 0 bases; junction bases not matched to a gene: 13. The V gene's germline CDR1 is SGHAT and CDR2 FQNNGV. The full variable domain, its missing parts supplied by reference TRBV11-2 and TRBJ1-3, is EAGVAQSPRYKIIEKRQSVAFWCNPISGHATLYWYQQILGQGPKLLIQFQNNGVVDDSQLPKDRFSAERLKGVDSTLKIQPAKLEDSAVYLCASSRNLGDSYSGNTIYFGEGSWLTVV.